The clone carrying this T cell receptor (beta chain) occurred a few times. The sample belongs to a study of T cells after yellow fever vaccination. Study-wide context: It was SMART-Seq v4 Ultra Low Input that prepared the fractions with low cell numbers.

Germline CDR1 and CDR2: LGHNA and YSLEER. The V gene lost 3 bases and the J gene lost 1 base, with 12 bases spanning the gap. CDR3 length: 16 residues. A universal primer site and UMIs were added as TCR cDNA was made by 5'RACE template switching. Each CDR3 protein gets one entry after TCRdb re-called the 5' RACE reads with MiXCR. The sample yields approximately 90,000 distinct CDR3 sequences, 13% seen once. This chain links TRBV4-3 with TRBJ2-2; no clear D gene. The clonotype originates from a man younger than 35 who received the YFV17D yellow fever vaccine. This sample comprised CD8+ T cells not binding an NS4B(214-222) dextramer, sorted from PBMCs, obtained roughly 20 days after the first yellow fever vaccination. CDR3 sequence: CASSHLEQQNTGELFF. CDR3 nucleotides: TGCGCCAGCAGCCACCTCGAACAGCAGAACACCGGGGAGCTGTTTTTT.